The source of this TCR beta chain is a study of blood T cell repertoires in COVID-19. Overall study: T cells, B-cell-depleted T cells, or PBMCs provided the cDNA or gDNA that served as material.

V trimming: 0 bases; J trimming: 8 bases; junction bases outside the gene matches: 4. CDR1 is SGHRS, CDR2 YFSETQ, per germline. The CDR3 totals 14 residues. This clone showed up just a few times. The authors' processing: Nucleated cell number was recorded as an estimate derived from reference gene primer amplification. Data came from immunoSEQ multiplex PCR; TCRdb stores just in-frame clones and leaves some out. The V and J calls and clone size come from that table; D and trimming were worked out from the DNA. The table includes 130,000 or so clones, about 77% detected once. The chain uses TRBV5-1 and TRBJ1-4, with 7 bases fitting TRBD1. This receptor was taken from an elderly man with acute or convalescent COVID-19. Sequenced input: peripheral blood. CDR3 in amino acids: CASSLATGAEKLFF. CDR3 in DNA: TGCGCCAGCAGCTTGGCCACAGGGGCCGAAAAACTGTTTTTT.